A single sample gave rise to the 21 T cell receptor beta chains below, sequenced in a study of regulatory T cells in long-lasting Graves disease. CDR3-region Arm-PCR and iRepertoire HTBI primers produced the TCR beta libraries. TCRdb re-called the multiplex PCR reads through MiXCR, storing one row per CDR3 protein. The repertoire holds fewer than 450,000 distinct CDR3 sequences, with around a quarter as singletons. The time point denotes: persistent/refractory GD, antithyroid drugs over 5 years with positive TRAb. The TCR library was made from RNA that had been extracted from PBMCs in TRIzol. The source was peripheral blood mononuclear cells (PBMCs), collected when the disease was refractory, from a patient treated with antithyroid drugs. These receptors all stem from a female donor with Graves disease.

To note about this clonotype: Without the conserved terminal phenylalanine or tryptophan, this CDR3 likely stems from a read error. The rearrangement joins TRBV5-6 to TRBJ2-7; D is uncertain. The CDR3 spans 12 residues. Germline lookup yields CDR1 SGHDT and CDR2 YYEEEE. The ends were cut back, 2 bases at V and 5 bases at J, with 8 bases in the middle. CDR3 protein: CASSFGLDEQYL. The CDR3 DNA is TGTGCCAGCAGCTTCGGCCTAGACGAGCAGTACCTC.

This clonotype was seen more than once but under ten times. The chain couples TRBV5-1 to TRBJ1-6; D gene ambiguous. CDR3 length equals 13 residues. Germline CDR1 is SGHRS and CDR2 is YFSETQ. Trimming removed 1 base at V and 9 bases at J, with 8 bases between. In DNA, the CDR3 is TGCGCCAGCAGCTTGACAGCTTTTTCACCCCTCCACTTT. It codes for CASSLTAFSPLHF.

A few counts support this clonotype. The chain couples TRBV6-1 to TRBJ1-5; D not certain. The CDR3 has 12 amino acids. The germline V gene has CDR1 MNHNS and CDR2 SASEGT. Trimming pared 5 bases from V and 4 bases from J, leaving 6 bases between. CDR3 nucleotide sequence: TGTGCCAGCAGTCGACTTAATCAGCCCCAGCATTTT. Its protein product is CASSRLNQPQHF.

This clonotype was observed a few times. The CDR3 reads CASSRNTITYEQYF. In DNA, the CDR3 is TGTGCCAGCAGCCGAAACACAATAACCTACGAGCAGTACTTC. The chain uses TRBV6-1 and TRBJ2-7, with D hard to call. With 6 bases removed from V and 2 bases from J, the gap between germline ends came to 14 bases. CDR1 MNHNS and CDR2 SASEGT come from the germline V gene. This CDR3 comprises 14 residues.

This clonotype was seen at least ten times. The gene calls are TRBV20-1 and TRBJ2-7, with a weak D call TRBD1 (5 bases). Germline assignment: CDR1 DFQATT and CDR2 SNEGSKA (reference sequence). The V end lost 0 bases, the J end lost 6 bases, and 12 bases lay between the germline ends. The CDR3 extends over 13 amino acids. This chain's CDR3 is CSARDYARGEQYF. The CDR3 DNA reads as TGCAGTGCTAGAGATTACGCTAGGGGCGAGCAGTACTTC.

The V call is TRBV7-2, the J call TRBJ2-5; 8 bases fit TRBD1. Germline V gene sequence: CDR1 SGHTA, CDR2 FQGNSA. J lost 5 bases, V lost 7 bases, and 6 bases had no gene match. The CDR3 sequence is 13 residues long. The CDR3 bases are TGTGCCAGCAACCCAGGGGGCTGGGAGACCCAGTACTTC. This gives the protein CASNPGGWETQYF.

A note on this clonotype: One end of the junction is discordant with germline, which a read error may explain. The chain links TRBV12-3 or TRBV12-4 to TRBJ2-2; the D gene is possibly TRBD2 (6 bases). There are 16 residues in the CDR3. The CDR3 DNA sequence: TGTGCCAGCAGTTTTGTGGGACTGGTGACCCCCGGGAAGCTGTTTTTT. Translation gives CASSFVGLVTPGKLFF.

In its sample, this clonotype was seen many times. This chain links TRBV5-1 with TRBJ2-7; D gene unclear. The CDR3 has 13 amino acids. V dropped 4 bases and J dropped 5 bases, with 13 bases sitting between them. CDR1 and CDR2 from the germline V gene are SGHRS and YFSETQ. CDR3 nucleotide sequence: TGCGCCAGCAGCGGGTCGGGTTGGGACGAGCAGTACTTC. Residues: CASSGSGWDEQYF. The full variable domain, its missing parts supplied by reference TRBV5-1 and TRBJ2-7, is KAGVTQTPRYLIKTRGQQVTLSCSPISGHRSVSWYQQTPGQGLQFLFEYFSETQRNKGNFPGRFSGRQFSNSRSEMNVSTLELGDSALYLCASSGSGWDEQYFGPGTRLTVT.

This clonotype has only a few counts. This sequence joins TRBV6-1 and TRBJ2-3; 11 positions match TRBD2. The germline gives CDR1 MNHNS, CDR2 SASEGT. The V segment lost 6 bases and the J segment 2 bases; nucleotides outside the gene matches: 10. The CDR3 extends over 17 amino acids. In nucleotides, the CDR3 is TGTGCCAGCAGACAGAGACCGGGACTAGCGGACACAGATACGCAGTATTTT. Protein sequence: CASRQRPGLADTDTQYF.

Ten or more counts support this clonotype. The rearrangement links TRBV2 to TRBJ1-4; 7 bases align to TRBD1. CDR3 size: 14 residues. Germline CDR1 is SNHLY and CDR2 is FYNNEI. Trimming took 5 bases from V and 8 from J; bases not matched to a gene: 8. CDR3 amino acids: CASSIEQGREKLFF. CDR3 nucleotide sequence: TGTGCCAGCAGTATAGAACAGGGGAGGGAAAAACTGTTTTTT. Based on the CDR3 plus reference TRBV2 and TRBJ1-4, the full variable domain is EPEVTQTPSHQVTQMGQEVILRCVPISNHLYFYWYRQILGQKVEFLVSFYNNEISEKSEIFDDQFSVERPDGSNFTLKIRSTKLEDSAMYFCASSIEQGREKLFFGSGTQLSVL.

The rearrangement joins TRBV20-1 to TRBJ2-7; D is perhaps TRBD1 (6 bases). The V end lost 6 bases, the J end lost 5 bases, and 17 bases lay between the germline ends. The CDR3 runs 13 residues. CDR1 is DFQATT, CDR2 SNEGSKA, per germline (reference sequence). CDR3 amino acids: CSANQGLRDEQYF. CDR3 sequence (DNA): TGCAGTGCCAACCAGGGGTTAAGGGACGAGCAGTACTTC.

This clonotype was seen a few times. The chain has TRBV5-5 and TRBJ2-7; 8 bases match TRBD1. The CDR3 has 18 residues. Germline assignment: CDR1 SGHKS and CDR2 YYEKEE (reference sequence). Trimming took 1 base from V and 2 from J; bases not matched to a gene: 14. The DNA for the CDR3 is TGTGCCAGCAGCTTGTTTCGCGTGGACCAGGACAGGGCCTACGAGCAGTACTTC. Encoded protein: CASSLFRVDQDRAYEQYF. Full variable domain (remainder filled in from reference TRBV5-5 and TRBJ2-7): DAGVTQSPTHLIKTRGQQVTLRCSPISGHKSVSWYQQVLGQGPQFIFQYYEKEERGRGNFPDRFSARQFPNYSSELNVNALLLGDSALYLCASSLFRVDQDRAYEQYFGPGTRLTVT.

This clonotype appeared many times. The DNA for the CDR3 is TGCAGTGCCCACCGTCCAGGAAGGGATCAGCCCCAGCATTTT. Translating it yields CSAHRPGRDQPQHF. V usage is TRBV20-1 and J usage is TRBJ1-5; no firm D call. CDR1 and CDR2 (germline): DFQATT, SNEGSKA (reference sequence). The CDR3 is 14 amino acids. V was clipped by 6 bases and J by 5 bases, with 17 bases between them.

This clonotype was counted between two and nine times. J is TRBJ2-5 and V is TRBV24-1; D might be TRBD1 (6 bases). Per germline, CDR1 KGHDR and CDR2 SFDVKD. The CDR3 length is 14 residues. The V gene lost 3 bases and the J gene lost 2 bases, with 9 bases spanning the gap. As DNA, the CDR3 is TGTGCCACCAGTGATATGGACAGTCAAGAGACCCAGTACTTC. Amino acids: CATSDMDSQETQYF.

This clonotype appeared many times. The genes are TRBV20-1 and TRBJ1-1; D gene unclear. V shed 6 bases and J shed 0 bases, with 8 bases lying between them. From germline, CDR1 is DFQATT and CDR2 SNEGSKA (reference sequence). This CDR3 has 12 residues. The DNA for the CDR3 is TGCAGTGCCCCGTGGATGAACACTGAAGCTTTCTTT. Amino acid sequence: CSAPWMNTEAFF.

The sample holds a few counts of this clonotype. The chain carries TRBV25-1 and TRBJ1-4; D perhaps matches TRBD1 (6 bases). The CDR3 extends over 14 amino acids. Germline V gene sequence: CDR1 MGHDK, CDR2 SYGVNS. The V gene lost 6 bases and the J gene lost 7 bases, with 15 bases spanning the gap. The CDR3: CASSIHRDGEKLFF. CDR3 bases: TGTGCCAGCAGCATTCACAGGGATGGTGAAAAACTGTTTTTT.

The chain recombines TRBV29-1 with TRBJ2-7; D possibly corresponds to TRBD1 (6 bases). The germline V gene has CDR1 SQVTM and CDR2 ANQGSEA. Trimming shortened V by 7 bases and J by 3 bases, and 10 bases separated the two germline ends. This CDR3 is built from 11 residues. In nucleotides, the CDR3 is TGCAGCGCCAGGGGAAACTACGAGCAGTACTTC. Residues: CSARGNYEQYF.

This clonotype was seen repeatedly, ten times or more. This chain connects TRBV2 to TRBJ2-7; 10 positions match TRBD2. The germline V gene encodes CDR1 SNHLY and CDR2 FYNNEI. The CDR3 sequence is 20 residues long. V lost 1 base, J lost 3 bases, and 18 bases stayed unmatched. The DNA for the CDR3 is TGTGCCAGCAGTGAAGGGGCGGCAGGGTCCTGGTCTAGCGGGAGCTACGAGCAGTACTTC. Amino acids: CASSEGAAGSWSSGSYEQYF. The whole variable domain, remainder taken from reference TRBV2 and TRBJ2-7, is EPEVTQTPSHQVTQMGQEVILRCVPISNHLYFYWYRQILGQKVEFLVSFYNNEISEKSEIFDDQFSVERPDGSNFTLKIRSTKLEDSAMYFCASSEGAAGSWSSGSYEQYFGPGTRLTVT.

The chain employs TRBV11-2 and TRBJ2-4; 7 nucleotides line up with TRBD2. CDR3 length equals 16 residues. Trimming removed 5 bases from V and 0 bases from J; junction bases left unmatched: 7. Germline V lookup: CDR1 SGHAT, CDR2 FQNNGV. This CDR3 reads CASSPSGVLAKNIQYF. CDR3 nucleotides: TGTGCCAGCAGCCCGAGCGGGGTCCTAGCCAAAAACATTCAGTACTTC.

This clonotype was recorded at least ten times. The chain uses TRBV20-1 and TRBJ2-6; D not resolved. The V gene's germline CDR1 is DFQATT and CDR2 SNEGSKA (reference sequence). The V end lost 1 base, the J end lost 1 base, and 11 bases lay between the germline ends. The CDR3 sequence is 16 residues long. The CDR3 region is CSARGAKGSGANVLTF. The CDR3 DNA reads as TGCAGTGCTAGAGGGGCGAAGGGATCTGGGGCCAACGTCCTGACTTTC.

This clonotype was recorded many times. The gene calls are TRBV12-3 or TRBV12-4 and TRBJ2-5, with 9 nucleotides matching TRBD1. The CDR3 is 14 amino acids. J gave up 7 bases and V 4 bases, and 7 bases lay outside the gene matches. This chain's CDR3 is CASSSNRDRATQYF. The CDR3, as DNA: TGTGCCAGCAGTTCGAACCGGGACAGGGCGACCCAGTACTTC.